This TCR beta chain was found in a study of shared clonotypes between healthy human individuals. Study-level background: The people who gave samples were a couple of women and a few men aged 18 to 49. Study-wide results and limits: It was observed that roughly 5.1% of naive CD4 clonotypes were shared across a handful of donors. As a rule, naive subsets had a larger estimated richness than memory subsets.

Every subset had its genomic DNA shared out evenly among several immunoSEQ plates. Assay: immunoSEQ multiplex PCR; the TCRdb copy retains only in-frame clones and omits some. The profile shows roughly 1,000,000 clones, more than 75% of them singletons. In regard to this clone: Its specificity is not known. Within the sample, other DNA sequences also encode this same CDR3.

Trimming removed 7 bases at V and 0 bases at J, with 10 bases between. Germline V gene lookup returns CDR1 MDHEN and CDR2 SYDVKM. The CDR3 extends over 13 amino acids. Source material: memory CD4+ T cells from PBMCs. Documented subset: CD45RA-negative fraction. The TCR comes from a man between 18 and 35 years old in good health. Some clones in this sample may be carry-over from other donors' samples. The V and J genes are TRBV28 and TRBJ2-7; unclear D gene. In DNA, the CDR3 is TGTGCCAGCACCCGGCCTAGCTCCTACGAGCAGTACTTC. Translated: CASTRPSSYEQYF.